This T cell receptor beta chain was recorded in a study of molecular identifiers for immune sequencing clone quantification. The CDR3 loop spans 15 amino acids. The germline CDR1 and CDR2 sequences are SGHNT and YENEEA. V lost 5 bases and J lost 4, with 14 bases in between. TCRdb independently ran MiXCR on the PCR reads; one entry per CDR3 protein. The data show 50,000 to 70,000 distinct CDR3 sequences, with 15% to 20% seen just once and 1.5% to 1.8% held by the top ten. There are a few counts of this clonotype. V and J are TRBV11-3 and TRBJ2-2, with a weak D call TRBD1 (6 bases). The origin of this receptor is a human donor in good health. Some libraries in this study had Jurkat cell RNA spiked in. The sequenced material came from naive CD8+ T cells from blood, with Jurkat cell RNA spiked in. The sample's subset: FACS-sorted CD8+CD4-CCR7+CD45RA+ naive T cells. CDR3 nucleotide sequence: TGTGCCAGCAGCACTTTTCTACAGGGCACCGGGGAGCTGTTTTTT. Translation: CASSTFLQGTGELFF.